The 5 T cell receptor beta chains reported below all come from one sample, sequenced in a study of shared T cell receptors in the human thymus. Repertoires were generated with immunoSEQ multiplex PCR, while TCRdb's copy carries only in-frame clones and drops some. This repertoire shows more than 550,000 clones, about 87% found once; its top ten account for 0.0094%. These records were also assigned to another study, of human thymus T cells.

What was sequenced was thymocytes. These receptors originate from a boy younger than two with a congenital heart defect.

The V gene is TRBV19, the J gene TRBJ1-2; weak D call: TRBD1 (6 bases). Trimming removed 3 bases from V and 0 bases from J, with 11 bases in between. The CDR3 runs 15 residues. Germline V CDR1 and CDR2: LNHDA, SQIVND (reference sequence). The CDR3 spells CASSIGGRANYGYTF. For the CDR3, the DNA is TGTGCCAGTAGTATCGGGGGGCGAGCTAACTATGGCTACACCTTC.

This sequence joins TRBV7-6 and TRBJ2-7; D gene uncertain. Looked up from germline, CDR1 is SGHVS and CDR2 is FNYEAQ. Trimming pared 0 bases from V and 6 bases from J, leaving 21 bases between. CDR3 length equals 17 residues. The CDR3 sequence is CASSLALQKETALEQYF. The CDR3 bases are TGTGCCAGCAGCTTAGCCCTACAGAAGGAAACTGCTCTCGAGCAGTACTTC.

This chain links TRBV7-3 with TRBJ2-7; TRBD1 is a possible D gene (6 bases). The CDR3 consists of 14 residues. In germline, CDR1 is SGHTA, CDR2 FQGTGA. The V gene lost 5 bases and the J gene lost 3 bases, with 14 bases spanning the gap. CDR3 nucleotides: TGTGCCAGCAGCCCATCAGGGGATATCTACGAGCAGTACTTC. Translating it yields CASSPSGDIYEQYF. Combining the CDR3 with reference TRBV7-3 and TRBJ2-7 gives the whole variable domain GAGVSQTPSNKVTEKGKYVELRCDPISGHTALYWYRQSLGQGPEFLIYFQGTGAADDSGLPNDRFFAVRPEGSVSTLKIQRTERGDSAVYLCASSPSGDIYEQYFGPGTRLTVT.

The chain has TRBV7-9 and TRBJ2-5; 8 bases are shared with TRBD2. This CDR3 comprises 17 residues. The germline V gene encodes CDR1 SEHNR and CDR2 FQNEAQ (reference sequence). With 0 bases clipped from V and 3 bases from J, the junction kept 9 bases outside the gene matches. The CDR3 region has the DNA TGTGCCAGCAGCTTAGCGGCGGGGGAAGCGGGAGAAGAGACCCAGTACTTC. Encoded protein: CASSLAAGEAGEETQYF.

This chain's CDR3 is CASRDRGRVDYGYTF. DNA for the CDR3: TGTGCCAGCAGGGACAGGGGTCGTGTTGACTATGGCTACACCTTC. This chain joins TRBV6-1 and TRBJ1-2; TRBD1 agrees at 9 bases. CDR3 size: 15 residues. With V trimmed by 6 bases and J by 3 bases, 8 bases remained unmatched. Germline assignment: CDR1 MNHNS and CDR2 SASEGT.